This T cell receptor (beta chain) was recorded in a study of cytomegalovirus exposure and HLA in healthy donors. The germline gives CDR1 MDHEN, CDR2 SYDVKM. CDR3 size: 17 residues. The trim removed 4 bases at V and 5 bases at J, leaving 14 bases unmatched. Comment on this clone: What it binds is unknown.

Notes on the study in general: Earlier analysis found most TCR beta V segments productive about 87% or about 30% of the time. Later, an analysis showed that TCR beta chains associated with HLA were more clonally expanded than others that were equally common. Follow-up analysis later connected one missense variant in DCLRE1C with trimming of TCR beta V- and J-genes. Over 15,000 TCR beta sequences were associated with HLA alleles at 0.05 false discovery rate in a later analysis.

PCR primers comprised 60 Vbeta and 13 Jbeta primers. The repertoire was sequenced with immunoSEQ multiplex PCR; TCRdb's copy has only in-frame clones and lacks some. The sample yields 100,000 or so clones, 83% seen once. The sequenced sample was PBMCs. The chain uses TRBV28 and TRBJ2-3; 8 positions match TRBD2. This sequence originates from a man aged 18 to 30 in good health and CMV-seronegative. CDR3: CASSSTQTSAMVDTQYF. The CDR3 DNA is TGTGCCAGCAGTTCAACCCAGACTAGCGCAATGGTAGATACGCAGTATTTT.